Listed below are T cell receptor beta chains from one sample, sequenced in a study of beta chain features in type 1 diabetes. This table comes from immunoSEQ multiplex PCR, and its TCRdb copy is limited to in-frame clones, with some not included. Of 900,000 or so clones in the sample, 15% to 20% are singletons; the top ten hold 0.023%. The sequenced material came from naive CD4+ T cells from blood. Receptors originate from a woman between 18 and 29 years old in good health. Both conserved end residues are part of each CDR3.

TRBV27	CASRGWSTPGNEQFF
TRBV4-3	CASSHGTSGRSTDTQYF
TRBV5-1	CASSLRDRNTEAFF
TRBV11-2	CASSLYPGLGPYEQYF
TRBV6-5	CASSPDHGGSGYTF
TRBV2	CASRVQGNTEAFF
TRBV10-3	CAISGADTQYF
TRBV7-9	CASSFGLPGELFF
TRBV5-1	CASRRQERETQYF
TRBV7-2	CASSYRWPSHNEQFF
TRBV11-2	CASSLAYGGENTGELFF
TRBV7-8	CASSRGDRGYEQYF
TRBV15	CATSRSQETQYF
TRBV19	CASSQINYGYTF
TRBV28	CASSPHGTGSEKLFF
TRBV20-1	CSGQGIGEQFF
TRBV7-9	CASSLFRNNEQFF
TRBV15	CATSSPGTANEKLFF
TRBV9	CASSVLGGDGTDTQYF
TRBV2	CASNENGLAGMNEQFF
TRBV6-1	CASRSSGSDGTQYF
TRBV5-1	CASSLSAGGPNEQFF
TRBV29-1	CSVREGGQPQHF
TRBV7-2	CASSLASLAGVTGELFF